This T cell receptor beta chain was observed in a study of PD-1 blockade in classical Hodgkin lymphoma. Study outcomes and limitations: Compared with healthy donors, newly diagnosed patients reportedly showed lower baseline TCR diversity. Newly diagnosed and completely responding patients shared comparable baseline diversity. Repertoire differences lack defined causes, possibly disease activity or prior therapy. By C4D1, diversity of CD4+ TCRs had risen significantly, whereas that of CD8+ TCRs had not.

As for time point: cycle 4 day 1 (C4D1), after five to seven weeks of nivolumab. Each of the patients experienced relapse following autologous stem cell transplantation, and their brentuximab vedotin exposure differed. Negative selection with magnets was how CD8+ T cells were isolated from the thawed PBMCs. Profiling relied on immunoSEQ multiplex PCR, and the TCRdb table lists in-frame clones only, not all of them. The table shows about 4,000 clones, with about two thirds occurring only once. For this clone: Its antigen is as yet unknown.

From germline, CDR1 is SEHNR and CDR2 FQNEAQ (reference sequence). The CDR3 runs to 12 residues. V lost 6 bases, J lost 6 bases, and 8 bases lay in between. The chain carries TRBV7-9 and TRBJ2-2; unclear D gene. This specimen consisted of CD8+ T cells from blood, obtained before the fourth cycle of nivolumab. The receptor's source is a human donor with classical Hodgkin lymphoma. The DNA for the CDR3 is TGTGCCAGCAGACCCGGGTCCGGGGAGCTGTTTTTT. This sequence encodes CASRPGSGELFF.